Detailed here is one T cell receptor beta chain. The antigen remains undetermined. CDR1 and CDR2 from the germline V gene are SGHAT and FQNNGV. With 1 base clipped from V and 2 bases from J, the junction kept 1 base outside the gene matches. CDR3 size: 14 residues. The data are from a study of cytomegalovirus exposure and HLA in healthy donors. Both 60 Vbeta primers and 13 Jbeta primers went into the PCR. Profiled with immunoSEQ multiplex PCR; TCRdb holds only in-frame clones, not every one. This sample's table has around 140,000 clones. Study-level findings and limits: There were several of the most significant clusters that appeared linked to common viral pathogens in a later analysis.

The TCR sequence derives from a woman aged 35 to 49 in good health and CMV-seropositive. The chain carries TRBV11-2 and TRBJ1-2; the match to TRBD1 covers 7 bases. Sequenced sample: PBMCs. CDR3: CASSLGTGNYGYTF. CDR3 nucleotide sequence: TGTGCCAGCAGCTTAGGGACAGGAAACTATGGCTACACCTTC.